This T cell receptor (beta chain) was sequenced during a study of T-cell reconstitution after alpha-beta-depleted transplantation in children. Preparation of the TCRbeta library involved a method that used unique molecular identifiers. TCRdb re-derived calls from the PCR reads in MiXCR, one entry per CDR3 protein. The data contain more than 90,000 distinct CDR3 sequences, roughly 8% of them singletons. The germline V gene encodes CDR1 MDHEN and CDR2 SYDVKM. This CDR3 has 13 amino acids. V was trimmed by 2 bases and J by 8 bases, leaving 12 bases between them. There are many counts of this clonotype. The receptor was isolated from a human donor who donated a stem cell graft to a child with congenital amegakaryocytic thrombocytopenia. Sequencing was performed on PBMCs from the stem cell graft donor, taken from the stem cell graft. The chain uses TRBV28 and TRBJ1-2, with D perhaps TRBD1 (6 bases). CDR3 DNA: TGTGCCAGCAGTTTACCGAACAGGGTCGGCTACACCTTC. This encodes CASSLPNRVGYTF.